Listed below are T cell receptor beta chains from one sample, sequenced in a study of naive and memory T cell subsets. TCRdb recomputed calls from the 5' RACE reads with MiXCR, one row per CDR3 protein. In the table there are over 50,000 distinct CDR3 sequences, around 7.3% of which are singletons. Receptors originate from a female donor in good health. Each CDR3 is given with its conserved first and last residue. A D gene is named only where the DNA matches it firmly. Size is omitted from some rows. Given values are once, few, many or a class for expanded clones.

d_gene	abundance	v_gene	j_gene	CDR3nt	CDR3aa
NA	many	TRBV5-5	TRBJ2-3	TGTGCCAGCAGCCCCCCGCTCCCGGGGAAAGATACGCAGTATTTT	CASSPPLPGKDTQYF
NA	many	TRBV20-1	TRBJ1-3	TGCAGTGCCCCCCCTTACTCTGGAAACACCATATATTTT	CSAPPYSGNTIYF
NA	few	TRBV7-8	TRBJ2-7	TGTGCCAGCAGCCCGGGACGGTTCGTTTACGAGCAGTACTTC	CASSPGRFVYEQYF
NA	many	TRBV7-2	TRBJ1-5	TGTGCCAGCAGAAGCCGGGCGGGTAGCAATCAGCCCCAGCATTTT	CASRSRAGSNQPQHF
NA	many	TRBV6-5	TRBJ1-1	TGTGCCAGCAGTCGCGGCGACCTGAACACTGAAGCTTTCTTT	CASSRGDLNTEAFF
NA	few	TRBV6-4	TRBJ1-5	TGTGCCAGCATAGCGGGTGATCAGCCCCAGCATTTT	CASIAGDQPQHF
TRBD2	NA	TRBV9	TRBJ2-7	TGTGCCAGCAGCCCCGGGACTAGCGGGGCCTACGAGCAGTACTTC	CASSPGTSGAYEQYF
NA	NA	TRBV2	TRBJ2-1	TGTGCCAGCATTTTCGACTCCTACAATGAGCAGTTCTTC	CASIFDSYNEQFF
TRBD2	NA	TRBV6-5	TRBJ2-2	TGTGCCAGCAGTTCAAAGCGGGGGATCGGGGAGCTGTTTTTT	CASSSKRGIGELFF
TRBD2	many	TRBV20-1	TRBJ2-3	TGCAGTGCTAGTGGTGCGGGGGGAACAGATACGCAGTATTTT	CSASGAGGTDTQYF
NA	many	TRBV7-2	TRBJ1-1	TGTGCCAGCAGCTTGCGTCAGACGAACACTGAAGCTTTCTTT	CASSLRQTNTEAFF
NA	few	TRBV15	TRBJ1-1	TGTGCCACAACGCCGGGACAAATTTTTACTGAAGCTTTCTTT	CATTPGQIFTEAFF
TRBD2	many	TRBV18	TRBJ2-7	TGTGCCAGCTCACTAGCGGGGCCTTACGAGCAGTACTTC	CASSLAGPYEQYF
TRBD1	many	TRBV12-3/TRBV12-4	TRBJ1-5	TGTGCCAGCAGTCCGACGACAGGGTTGAATCAGCCCCAGCATTTT	CASSPTTGLNQPQHF
NA	many	TRBV4-2	TRBJ1-5	TGTGCCAGCAGCCAAGATCTGGTTATGAGCAATCAGCCCCAGCATTTT	CASSQDLVMSNQPQHF
NA	many	TRBV7-2	TRBJ2-1	TGTGCCAGCAGCGATTACAATGAGCAGTTCTTC	CASSDYNEQFF
NA	NA	TRBV7-9	TRBJ2-3	TGTGCCAGCAGCGGACAGACAGATACGCAGTATTTT	CASSGQTDTQYF
TRBD2	few	TRBV20-1	TRBJ2-1	TGCAGTGCTAGGCGTAGCGGGGGGAACAATGAGCAGTTCTTC	CSARRSGGNNEQFF
TRBD2	few	TRBV6-2/TRBV6-3	TRBJ2-3	TGTGCCAGCAATCTAGCGGGGCCCACAGATACGCAGTATTTT	CASNLAGPTDTQYF
NA	many	TRBV6-6	TRBJ1-1	TGTGCCAGCAGAAAGACAGGAACGGGTGAAGCTTTCTTT	CASRKTGTGEAFF
NA	few	TRBV6-2/TRBV6-3	TRBJ1-2	TGTGCCAGCACTGGGACGGACTATGGCTACACCTTC	CASTGTDYGYTF
NA	NA	TRBV19	TRBJ2-3	TGTGCCAGTACGTCTAGGGGTACGCAGTATTTT	CASTSRGTQYF
NA	NA	TRBV5-1	TRBJ2-3	TGCGCCAGCAGCTTCCGACAGGTCCCAGATACGCAGTATTTT	CASSFRQVPDTQYF
NA	NA	TRBV7-9	TRBJ2-7	TGTGCCAGCAGCTTAGTGGCAGGGACTTACGAGCAGTACTTC	CASSLVAGTYEQYF
NA	many	TRBV20-1	TRBJ1-1	TGCAGTGCTAGACGACAGGTTACCACTGAAGCTTTCTTT	CSARRQVTTEAFF
TRBD2	NA	TRBV3-1	TRBJ2-5	TGTGCCAGCCGAGTTCTCCCAGCGGGGGGCCAAGAGACCCAGTACTTC	CASRVLPAGGQETQYF
NA	few	TRBV5-4	TRBJ2-7	TGTGCCAGCAGCTTATCCGGGACTGCCGTACAGTACTTC	CASSLSGTAVQYF
NA	many	TRBV5-1	TRBJ2-5	TGCGCCAGCAGCTTGAGGTGGGAGACCCAGTACTTC	CASSLRWETQYF
NA	many	TRBV20-1	TRBJ1-1	TGCAACCTGGGGGCGCTGAGGGCTTTCTTT	CNLGALRAFF
NA	many	TRBV5-6	TRBJ1-1	TGTGCCAGCAGCGGTCTGAGGGGCACTGAAGCTTTCTTT	CASSGLRGTEAFF
TRBD1	NA	TRBV3-1	TRBJ2-2	TGTGCCAGCAGCCCTCGGGACAGGGGGCGAACCGGGGAGCTGTTTTTT	CASSPRDRGRTGELFF
TRBD1	many	TRBV7-2	TRBJ1-2	TGTGCCAGCAGCTGGACCGGGACAGGAGTGAACTATGGCTACACCTTC	CASSWTGTGVNYGYTF
NA	few	TRBV6-5	TRBJ2-5	TGTGCCAGCAGTAAGACTCCGGTTGGGGAGACCCAGTACTTC	CASSKTPVGETQYF
TRBD2	NA	TRBV28	TRBJ2-7	TGTGCCAGCCAGCGGGGGGGCCTCGACGAGCAGTACTTC	CASQRGGLDEQYF
NA	many	TRBV7-3	TRBJ1-5	TGTGCCAGCAGCTTAAGTAGCAATCAGCCCCAGCATTTT	CASSLSSNQPQHF
NA	NA	TRBV18	TRBJ2-7	TGTGCCAGCTCATCCCGCAGACCCTACGAGCAGTACTTC	CASSSRRPYEQYF
NA	NA	TRBV11-3	TRBJ2-2	TGTGCCAGCAGCGACTCCCCCTTGACAGCGCTCACCGGGGAGCTGTTTTTT	CASSDSPLTALTGELFF
NA	many	TRBV28	TRBJ2-7	TGTGCCAGCAGTTTTTCGCGCGAGCAGTACTTC	CASSFSREQYF
TRBD2	NA	TRBV7-2	TRBJ2-1	TGTGCCAGCAGCTTTACTAGCGGGGAGTATGAGCAGTTCTTC	CASSFTSGEYEQFF
TRBD1	NA	TRBV18	TRBJ2-3	TGTGCCAGCTCACCGGACAGGGGTAGCACAGATACGCAGTATTTT	CASSPDRGSTDTQYF
NA	NA	TRBV4-3	TRBJ2-7	TGCGCCAGCAGCCAAGACTGGTCGACACCATCGTACGAGCAGTACTTC	CASSQDWSTPSYEQYF
NA	few	TRBV9	TRBJ2-5	TGTGCCAGCAGCGTAGCTGAGAAAGAGACCCAGTACTTC	CASSVAEKETQYF
TRBD1	few	TRBV7-8	TRBJ1-5	TGTGCCAGCAGCATTAGGGACAGGGGGGGATATAGCAATCAGCCCCAGCATTTT	CASSIRDRGGYSNQPQHF
TRBD1	many	TRBV12-3/TRBV12-4	TRBJ2-7	TGTGCCAGCAGTTTTTCCGGGACAGAGAAGCAGTACTTC	CASSFSGTEKQYF
NA	many	TRBV11-2	TRBJ2-1	TGTGCCAGCAGCCCCCCCCCTATTGGAAGTGAGCAGTTCTTC	CASSPPPIGSEQFF
NA	NA	TRBV7-2	TRBJ2-3	TGTGCCAGCAGCCAGACCCAGACAGATACGCAGTATTTT	CASSQTQTDTQYF
NA	NA	TRBV29-1	TRBJ2-3	TGCAGCGTTGCTGGGAGTCGGAGTGCGGCTCACCCCACAGATACGCAGTATTTT	CSVAGSRSAAHPTDTQYF
TRBD1	NA	TRBV6-2/TRBV6-3	TRBJ1-2	TGTGCCAGCAGTCCGACAGGGCCGTATGGCTACACCTTC	CASSPTGPYGYTF
TRBD1	NA	TRBV9	TRBJ2-7	TGTGCCAGCAGCGTAGATAACTGGTCGGACAGGGGGCAGTACTTC	CASSVDNWSDRGQYF
NA	NA	TRBV19	TRBJ2-1	TGTGCCAGTAGGGAAACAGGTCACTCCTACAATGAGCAGTTCTTC	CASRETGHSYNEQFF
NA	NA	TRBV19	TRBJ2-3	TGTGCCAGTAGTGCATCTAGGTCTGGCACAGATACGCAGTATTTT	CASSASRSGTDTQYF
NA	few	TRBV27	TRBJ1-2	TGTGCCAGCAGTTTACGGGGAAGCTATGGCTACACCTTC	CASSLRGSYGYTF
NA	NA	TRBV11-1	TRBJ1-1	TGTGCCAGCAGCTTAAAAGACAGCCGATGTACCACTGAAGCTTTCTTT	CASSLKDSRCTTEAFF